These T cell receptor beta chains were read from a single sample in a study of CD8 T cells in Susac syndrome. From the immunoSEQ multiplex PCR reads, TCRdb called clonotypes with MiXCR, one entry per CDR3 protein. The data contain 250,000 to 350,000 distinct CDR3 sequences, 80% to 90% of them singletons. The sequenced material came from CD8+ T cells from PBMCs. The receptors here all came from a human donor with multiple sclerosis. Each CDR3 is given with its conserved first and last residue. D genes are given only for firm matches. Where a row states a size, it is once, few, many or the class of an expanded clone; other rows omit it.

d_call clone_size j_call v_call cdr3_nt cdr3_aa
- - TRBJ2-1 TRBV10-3 TGTGCCATCAGTGAGACCCTAAAGAGGGAGGTGACATTCGATGAGCAGTTCTTC CAISETLKREVTFDEQFF
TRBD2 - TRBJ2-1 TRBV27 TGTGCCAGCAGACCGATTAGCGGGAGGGCGAATGATGAGCAGTTCTTC CASRPISGRANDEQFF
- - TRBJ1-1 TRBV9 TGTGCCAGCAGCCCGTCCCAACAAGTCACTGAAGCTTTCTTT CASSPSQQVTEAFF
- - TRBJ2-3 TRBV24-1 TGTGCCACCAGTGACACAGCGAACACAGATACGCAGTATTTT CATSDTANTDTQYF
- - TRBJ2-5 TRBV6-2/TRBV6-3 TGTGCCAGCAGTTACTGGGGAGAAGAGACCCAGTACTTC CASSYWGEETQYF
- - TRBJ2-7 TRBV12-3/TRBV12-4 TGTGCCAGCAGTGTACAGGGTCACGAGCAGTACTTC CASSVQGHEQYF
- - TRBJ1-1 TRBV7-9 TGTGCCAGCATGCCAGAGGTTCGCACCACACCCGCTTTCTTT CASMPEVRTTPAFF
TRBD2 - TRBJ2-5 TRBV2 TGTGCCAGCACCGGGAGGGCTACGTACTTC CASTGRATYF
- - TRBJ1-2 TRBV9 TGTGCCAGCAGCGTCAGCCCGACAGGAAGGGGCTACACCTTC CASSVSPTGRGYTF
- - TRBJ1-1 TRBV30 TGTGCCTGGAGTGTAGCCTCAGGGAACACTGAAGCTTTCTTT CAWSVASGNTEAFF
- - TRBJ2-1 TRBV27 TGTGCCAGCAGTTTAGGGAGCGGAGCCTACAATGAGCAGTTCTTC CASSLGSGAYNEQFF
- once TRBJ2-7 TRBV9 TGTGCCAGCGCGTCCGACTACGAGCAGTACTTC CASASDYEQYF
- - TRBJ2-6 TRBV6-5 TGTGCCAGCACCCAGAGCTCTGGGGCCAACGTCCTGACTTTC CASTQSSGANVLTF
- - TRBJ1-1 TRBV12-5 TGTGCTAGTGGTTTGGTAGGTGGCACTGAAGCTTTCTTT CASGLVGGTEAFF
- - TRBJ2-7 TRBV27 TGTGCCAGCAGTTTCCAGGGATCCTACGAGCAGTACTTC CASSFQGSYEQYF
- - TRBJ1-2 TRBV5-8 TGTGCCAGCAGCTTGGAAGGGGCCGGCTATGGCTACACCTTC CASSLEGAGYGYTF
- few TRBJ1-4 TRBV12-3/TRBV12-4 TGTGCCAGCAGTTACCAACGTACGGGCGAGGGAAATGAAAAACTGTTTTTT CASSYQRTGEGNEKLFF
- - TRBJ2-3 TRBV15 TGTGCCACCAGCAGGCGGGTGAGCACAGATACGCAGTATTTT CATSRRVSTDTQYF
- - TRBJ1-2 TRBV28 TGTGCCAGCAGTTCCTCCGCGGAGATTAACTATGGCTACACCTTC CASSSSAEINYGYTF
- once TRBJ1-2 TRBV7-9 TGTGCCAGCCGCCCAGGGGAGAACTATGGCTACACCTTC CASRPGENYGYTF
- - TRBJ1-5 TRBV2 TGTGCCAGCAAAGACAGTCGCAATCAGCCCCAGCATTTT CASKDSRNQPQHF
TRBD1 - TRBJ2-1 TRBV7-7 TGTGCTAGCAGCTTAGGGGGACAGGTCGGTGAGCAGTTCTTC CASSLGGQVGEQFF
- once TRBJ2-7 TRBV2 TGTGCCTTGAGACAGGCTTCAGGCGAGCAGTACTTC CALRQASGEQYF
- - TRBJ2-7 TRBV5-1 TGCGCCAGCAGCTTGTACCGAGCCGATTACGAGCAGTACTTC CASSLYRADYEQYF
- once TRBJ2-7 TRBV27 TGTGCCAGCAGTTTATACTTGAGGGGGCGGGAGATCCACGAGCAGTACTTC CASSLYLRGREIHEQYF
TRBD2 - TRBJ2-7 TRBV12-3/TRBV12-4 TGTGCCAGCACCGGGACTAGCGGTACCTACGAGCAGTACTTC CASTGTSGTYEQYF
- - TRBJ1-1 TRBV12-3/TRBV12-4 TGTGCCAGCAGGGACGGAGGCACTGAAGCTTTCTTT CASRDGGTEAFF
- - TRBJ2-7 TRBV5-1 TGCGCCAGCAGCTTGGAGACCCCGTGGGACGAGCAGTACTTC CASSLETPWDEQYF